This entry concerns a single TCR beta chain. Clones were sequenced by immunoSEQ multiplex PCR, and TCRdb holds only the in-frame ones, with some missing. The sample lists approximately 180,000 clones; 80% to 90% were seen once. This sample is part of a study of blood T cell repertoires in COVID-19. Study-level information: Acute and convalescent COVID-19 samples came from the United States, Italy and Spain.

Germline loops: CDR1 DFQATT, CDR2 SNEGSKA (reference sequence). The CDR3 runs to 13 residues. The V and J ends lost 3 bases and 7 bases, in that order; junction bases with no gene match: 5. This clonotype originated in a woman of 80 years or more with COVID-19, enrolled during active disease. This sequence joins TRBV20-1 and TRBJ1-1; TRBD1 aligns across 10 bases. Sample: peripheral blood. The chain's CDR3 is CSASPTGGGEAFF. In DNA, the CDR3 is TGCAGTGCTAGTCCGACAGGGGGCGGTGAAGCTTTCTTT.